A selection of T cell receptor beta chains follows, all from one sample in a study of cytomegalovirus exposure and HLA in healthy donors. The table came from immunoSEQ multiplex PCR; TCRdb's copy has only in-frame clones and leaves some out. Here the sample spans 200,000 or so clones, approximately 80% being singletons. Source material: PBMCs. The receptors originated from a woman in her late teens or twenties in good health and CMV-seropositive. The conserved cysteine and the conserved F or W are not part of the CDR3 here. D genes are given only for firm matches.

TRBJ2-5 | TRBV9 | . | ASSVGVQQAGSYQETQY
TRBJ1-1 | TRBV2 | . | ASRRGQGWTEAF
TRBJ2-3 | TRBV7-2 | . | ASRSRGTDTQY
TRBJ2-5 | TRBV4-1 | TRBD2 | ASSPLGLAGGSPPYQETQY
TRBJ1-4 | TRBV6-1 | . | ASSDRGANEKLF
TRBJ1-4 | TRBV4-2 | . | ASSQDAPPAGPNEKLF
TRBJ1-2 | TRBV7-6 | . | ASSSGPRDSNYGYT
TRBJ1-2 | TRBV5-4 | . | ASSLVLGDYGYT
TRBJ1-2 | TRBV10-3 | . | AISDSSGYGYT
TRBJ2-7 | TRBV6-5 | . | ASSYSSQGSYEQY
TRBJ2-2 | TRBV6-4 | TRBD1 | ASRGQDGGSGELF
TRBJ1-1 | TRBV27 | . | ASSLFRNTEAF
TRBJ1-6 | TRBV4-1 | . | ASSHVREQGESPLH
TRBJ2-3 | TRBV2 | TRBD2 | ASPGTSGGARADTQY
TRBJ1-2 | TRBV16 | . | ASSRFDRSNYGYT
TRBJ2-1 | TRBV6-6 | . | ASSRSSGEGEQF
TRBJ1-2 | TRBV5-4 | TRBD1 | ASSLTGDPYGYT
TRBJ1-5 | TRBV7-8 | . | ASSSYSDQPQH